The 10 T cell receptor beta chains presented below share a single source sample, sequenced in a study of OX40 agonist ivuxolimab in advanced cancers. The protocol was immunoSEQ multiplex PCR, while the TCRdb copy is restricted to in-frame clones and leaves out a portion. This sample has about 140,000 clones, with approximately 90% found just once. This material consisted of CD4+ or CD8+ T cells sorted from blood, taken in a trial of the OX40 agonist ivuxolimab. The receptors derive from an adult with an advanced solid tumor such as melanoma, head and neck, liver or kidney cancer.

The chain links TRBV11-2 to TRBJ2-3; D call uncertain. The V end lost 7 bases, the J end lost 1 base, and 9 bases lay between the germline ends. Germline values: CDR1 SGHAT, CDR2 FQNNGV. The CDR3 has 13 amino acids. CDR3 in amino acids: CASILSGTDTQYF. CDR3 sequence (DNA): TGTGCCAGCATTTTAAGCGGCACAGATACGCAGTATTTT.

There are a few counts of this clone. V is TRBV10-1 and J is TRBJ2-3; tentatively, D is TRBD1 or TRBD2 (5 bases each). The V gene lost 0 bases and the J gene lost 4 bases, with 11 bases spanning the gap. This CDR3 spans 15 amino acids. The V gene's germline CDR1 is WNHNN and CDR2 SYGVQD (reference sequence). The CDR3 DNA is TGCGCCAGCAGTGAGTCGGGGGTAGGGTCAGATACGCAGTATTTT. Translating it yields CASSESGVGSDTQYF.

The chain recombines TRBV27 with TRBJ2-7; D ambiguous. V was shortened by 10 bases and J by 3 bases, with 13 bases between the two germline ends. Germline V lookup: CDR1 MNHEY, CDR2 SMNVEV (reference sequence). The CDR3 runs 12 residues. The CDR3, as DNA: TGTGCCACACACAACCCTGACTACGAGCAGTACTTC. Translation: CATHNPDYEQYF.

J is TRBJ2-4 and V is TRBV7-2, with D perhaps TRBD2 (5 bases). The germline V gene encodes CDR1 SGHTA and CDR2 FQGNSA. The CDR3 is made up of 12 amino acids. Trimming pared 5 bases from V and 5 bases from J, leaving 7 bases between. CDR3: CASSTAENIQYF. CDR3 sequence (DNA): TGTGCCAGCAGCACAGCGGAAAACATTCAGTACTTC.

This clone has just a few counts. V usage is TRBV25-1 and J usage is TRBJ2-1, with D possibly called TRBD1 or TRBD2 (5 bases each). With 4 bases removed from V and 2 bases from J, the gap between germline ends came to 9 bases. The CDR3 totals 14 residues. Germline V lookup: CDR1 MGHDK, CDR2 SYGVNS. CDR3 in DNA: TGTGCCAGCAGTGGGGACGGTGCCTACAATGAGCAGTTCTTC. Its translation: CASSGDGAYNEQFF.

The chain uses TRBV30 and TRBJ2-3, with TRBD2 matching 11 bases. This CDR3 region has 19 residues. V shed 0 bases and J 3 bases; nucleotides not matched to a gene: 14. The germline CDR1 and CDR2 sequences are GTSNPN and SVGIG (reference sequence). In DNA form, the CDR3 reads TGTGCCTGGAGTGTACGGGGGCGGTTGGCTAGCGGGAGGACAGATACGCAGTATTTT. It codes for CAWSVRGRLASGRTDTQYF.

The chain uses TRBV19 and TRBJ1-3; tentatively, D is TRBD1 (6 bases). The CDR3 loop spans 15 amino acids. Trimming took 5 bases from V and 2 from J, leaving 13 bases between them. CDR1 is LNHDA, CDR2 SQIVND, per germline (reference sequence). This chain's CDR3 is CASSSLQGTGNTIYF. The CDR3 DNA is TGTGCCAGTAGTTCCTTACAGGGAACTGGAAACACCATATATTTT. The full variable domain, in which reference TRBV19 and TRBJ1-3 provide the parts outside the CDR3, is DGGITQSPKYLFRKEGQNVTLSCEQNLNHDAMYWYRQDPGQGLRLIYYSQIVNDFQKGDIAEGYSVSREKKESFPLTVTSAQKNPTAFYLCASSSLQGTGNTIYFGEGSWLTVV.

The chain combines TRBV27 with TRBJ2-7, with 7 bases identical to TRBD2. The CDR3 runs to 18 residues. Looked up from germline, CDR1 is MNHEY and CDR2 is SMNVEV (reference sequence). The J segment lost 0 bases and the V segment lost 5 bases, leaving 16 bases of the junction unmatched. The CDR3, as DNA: TGTGCCAGCAGTCCTAGTCGACTAGCCGGAGCCATCTCCTACGAGCAGTACTTC. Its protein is CASSPSRLAGAISYEQYF.

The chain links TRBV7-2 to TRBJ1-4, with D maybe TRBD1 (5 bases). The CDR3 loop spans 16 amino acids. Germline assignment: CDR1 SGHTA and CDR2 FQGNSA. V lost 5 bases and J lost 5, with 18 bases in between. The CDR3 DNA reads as TGTGCCAGCAGCCTTGGGACGGTTAGGGTCAATGAAAAACTGTTTTTT. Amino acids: CASSLGTVRVNEKLFF.

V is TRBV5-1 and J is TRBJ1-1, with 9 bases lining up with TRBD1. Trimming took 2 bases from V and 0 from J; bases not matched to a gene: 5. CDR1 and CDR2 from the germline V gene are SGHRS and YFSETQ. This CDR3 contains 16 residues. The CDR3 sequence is CASSFRQGVMNTEAFF. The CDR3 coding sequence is TGCGCCAGCAGCTTCAGACAGGGGGTCATGAACACTGAAGCTTTCTTT. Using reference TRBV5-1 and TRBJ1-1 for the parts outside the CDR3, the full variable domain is KAGVTQTPRYLIKTRGQQVTLSCSPISGHRSVSWYQQTPGQGLQFLFEYFSETQRNKGNFPGRFSGRQFSNSRSEMNVSTLELGDSALYLCASSFRQGVMNTEAFFGQGTRLTVV.